The present T cell receptor beta chain was sequenced within a study of blood T cells in healthy people across ages. There were healthy Caucasian individuals from Russia, aged about 6 to 95, serving as donors. Alongside a J-beta primer mix, a sample-barcoded 5' primer served in a second PCR lasting about 7 to 12 cycles. TCRdb re-analysed the 5' RACE reads in MiXCR, keeping a single row per CDR3 protein. The repertoire holds under 1,100,000 distinct CDR3 sequences, with under 30% as singletons. A few counts support this clonotype. These data were also filed under a second study, of T cells of mothers and their children. In that study: Microchimeric T cell clones that persisted were not detected.

The sequencing input was blood. The receptor was derived from a girl aged 2 to 9 in good health.

The CDR3 here is CASGPPGARGETQYF. DNA of the CDR3: TGTGCTAGTGGTCCCCCAGGGGCGAGAGGAGAGACCCAGTACTTC. V gene TRBV12-5 combines with J gene TRBJ2-5; D might be TRBD1 (6 bases). The CDR3 has 15 amino acids. The V gene's germline CDR1 is LGHNT and CDR2 FRNRAP. Trimming stripped 5 bases from V and 4 bases from J, with 17 bases between.